Each of the 28 T cell receptor beta chains below was sequenced from the same sample in a study of beta chain features in type 1 diabetes. Every bit of the isolated RNA underwent reverse transcription, so sequencing read expressed TCRB transcripts. Clones were sequenced by immunoSEQ multiplex PCR, and TCRdb holds only the in-frame ones, with some missing. The data show 400,000 to 550,000 clones, over 9.5% seen once. The sample taken for sequencing was naive CD4+ T cells from blood. The receptors were gathered from a woman aged 18-29 years in good health.

In nucleotides, the CDR3 is TGTGCCACCAGCAGAGTTGGGTACCAAGAGACCCAGTACTTC. This codes for CATSRVGYQETQYF. The chain joins TRBV15 to TRBJ2-5; D not resolved. This CDR3 region has 14 residues. V lost 1 base and J lost 0, with 6 bases in between. Germline V gene lookup returns CDR1 LNHNV and CDR2 YYDKDF (reference sequence).

The chain links TRBV4-1 to TRBJ2-7, with TRBD1 identical over 7 bases. With V trimmed by 0 bases and J by 4 bases, 3 bases remained unmatched. This CDR3 contains 14 residues. The germline V gene encodes CDR1 MGHRA and CDR2 YSYEKL. The CDR3, as DNA: TGCGCCAGCAGCCAAGACATACAGGGGTACGAGCAGTACGTC. Translation gives CASSQDIQGYEQYV.

The genes are TRBV7-2 and TRBJ1-1; no clear D gene. The CDR3 extends over 14 amino acids. Trimming took 4 bases from V and 4 from J, leaving 13 bases between them. CDR1 SGHTA and CDR2 FQGNSA come from the germline V gene. The CDR3 coding sequence is TGTGCCAGCAGCTCCATCACTAGGAGCACTGAAGCTTTCTTT. It translates to CASSSITRSTEAFF.

The genes are TRBV7-9 and TRBJ2-3, with D perhaps TRBD2 (6 bases). The V gene's germline CDR1 is SEHNR and CDR2 FQNEAQ (reference sequence). CDR3 size: 17 residues. V was pared by 5 bases and J by 4 bases, with 22 bases between. The CDR3 nucleotides read TGTGCCAGCAGCCCCCTCCCGACTAGGAGCGTCGCAGATACGCAGTATTTT. Its protein is CASSPLPTRSVADTQYF.

This clone showed up just a few times. The gene calls are TRBV7-2 and TRBJ2-7; TRBD2 is a possible D gene (6 bases). CDR1 is SGHTA and CDR2 is FQGNSA in the germline V gene. The CDR3 covers 14 residues. Trimming removed 4 bases at V and 5 bases at J, with 15 bases between. CDR3 DNA: TGTGCCAGCAGCTGGGACGGGACTGTTCACGAGCAGTACGTC. Its protein is CASSWDGTVHEQYV.

This clone was counted a few times. V and J are TRBV7-8 and TRBJ2-7, with 8 nucleotides matching TRBD1. The CDR3 totals 15 residues. Germline assignment: CDR1 SGHVS and CDR2 FQNEAQ. Trimming cost V 5 bases and J 0 bases; bases outside gene matches: 6. The CDR3 protein is CASSLGTGDSYEQYV. The CDR3 DNA reads TGTGCCAGCAGCCTAGGGACAGGAGACTCCTACGAGCAGTACGTC.

V gene TRBV19 combines with J gene TRBJ2-1, with a possible D match to TRBD1 (5 bases). There are 14 residues in the CDR3. V was pared by 0 bases and J by 6 bases, with 9 bases between. The germline CDR1 and CDR2 sequences are LNHDA and SQIVND (reference sequence). The CDR3 here is CASSIDPGRNEQFF. In DNA, the CDR3 is TGTGCCAGTAGTATAGATCCAGGGCGCAATGAGCAGTTCTTC.

V and J are TRBV5-4 and TRBJ2-5; perhaps D is TRBD1 or TRBD2 (6 bases each). Germline-derived CDR1 and CDR2 are SGHNT and YYREEE (reference sequence). Trimming cost V 2 bases and J 5 bases, with 10 bases left between them. This CDR3 region has 13 residues. The CDR3 nucleotides read TGTGCCAGCAGCTTATGGGGGGCGGAGACCCAGTACTTC. This codes for CASSLWGAETQYF.

This clone was detected only a few times. This chain connects TRBV15 to TRBJ2-1, with 7 positions matching TRBD1. The CDR3 is made up of 13 amino acids. Losses at the gene ends were 5 bases for V and 5 bases for J; bases not matched to a gene: 3. Germline lookup yields CDR1 LNHNV and CDR2 YYDKDF (reference sequence). The CDR3 coding sequence is TGTGCCACCAGCCCGGACAGGCACAATGAGCAGTTCTTC. It yields the protein CATSPDRHNEQFF. The entire variable domain, with the rest obtained from reference TRBV15 and TRBJ2-1, is as follows: DAMVIQNPRYQVTQFGKPVTLSCSQTLNHNVMYWYQQKSSQAPKLLFHYYDKDFNNEADTPDNFQSRRPNTSFCFLDIRSPGLGDTAMYLCATSPDRHNEQFFGPGTRLTVL.

The chain carries TRBV15 and TRBJ2-3, with D unclear. The CDR3 runs to 16 residues. The ends were cut back, 6 bases at V and 0 bases at J, with 16 bases in the middle. From germline, CDR1 is LNHNV and CDR2 YYDKDF (reference sequence). CDR3 nucleotide sequence: TGTGCCACCAGACCCAAGGTCGCGGCTAGCACAGATACGCAGTATTTT. It translates to CATRPKVAASTDTQYF.

Concerning this clone: The same CDR3 arises from other DNA sequences in this sample as well. The V gene is TRBV6-5, the J gene TRBJ2-5; D might be TRBD1 (6 bases). The CDR3 is 14 residues long. Trimming removed 0 bases from V and 4 bases from J, with 9 bases in between. CDR1 MNHEY and CDR2 SVGAGI come from the germline V gene. The CDR3 DNA follows: TGTGCCAGCAGTTACTCCGGCAGGGGAGAGACCCAGTACTTC. Protein product: CASSYSGRGETQYF.

This chain links TRBV18 with TRBJ2-7; tentatively, D is TRBD1 (6 bases). This CDR3 contains 13 residues. CDR1 KGHSH and CDR2 LQKENI come from the germline V gene. V was clipped by 3 bases and J by 3 bases, with 9 bases between them. The CDR3 bases are TGTGCCAGCTCACCCGGACAGCACTACGAGCAGTACGTC. Translated: CASSPGQHYEQYV.

This clone was seen a few times. The chain has TRBV4-2 and TRBJ1-2, with D possibly matching TRBD1 (5 bases). Trimming took off 0 bases at V and 5 bases at J, with 10 bases between the two ends. The CDR3 contains 14 residues. CDR1 and CDR2 (germline): LGHNA, YNFKEQ. CDR3 in DNA: TGTGCCAGCAGCCAAGAAAGCCAGGGTTATGGCTACACCTTC. This gives the protein CASSQESQGYGYTF.

Concerning this clone: Here the CDR3 omits its conserved ending phenylalanine or tryptophan, so a read error is the likely source. Because the CDR3's place on the DNA is in doubt, the DNA is left out and the CDR3 is given as listed by TCRdb. The chain has TRBV7-9 and TRBJ1-1. The germline CDR1 and CDR2 sequences are SEHNR and FQNEAQ (reference sequence). The CDR3 spans 8 residues, counting both ends. This chain's CDR3 is CASSFESV.

This clone was detected only a few times. The same CDR3 can be traced to other DNA sequences in this sample. V usage is TRBV7-9 and J usage is TRBJ1-1, with TRBD1 identical over 7 bases. Per germline, CDR1 SEHNR and CDR2 FQNEAQ (reference sequence). V shed 1 base and J 8 bases; nucleotides not matched to a gene: 4. This CDR3 has 13 amino acids. CDR3 in DNA: TGTGCCAGCAGCTTAGGGACAGGTACCGAAGCTTTCTTT. It yields the protein CASSLGTGTEAFF.

The J gene is TRBJ2-2, the V gene TRBV7-6, with no clear D. V dropped 3 bases and J dropped 4 bases, with 9 bases sitting between them. Germline V gene sequence: CDR1 SGHVS, CDR2 FNYEAQ. This CDR3 is built from 14 residues. Written as DNA, the CDR3 is TGTGCCAGCAGCTTTAGGACGAGCACCGGGGAGCTGTTTTTT. As protein: CASSFRTSTGELFF. Combining the CDR3 with reference TRBV7-6 and TRBJ2-2 gives the whole variable domain GAGVSQSPRYKVTKRGQDVALRCDPISGHVSLYWYRQALGQGPEFLTYFNYEAQQDKSGLPNDRFSAERPEGSISTLTIQRTEQRDSAMYRCASSFRTSTGELFFGEGSRLTVL.

This chain links TRBV7-8 with TRBJ2-5; TRBD2 agrees at 7 bases. Unmatched junction bases numbered 3, after V lost 2 bases and J lost 0 bases. The CDR3 is 15 residues long. Germline CDR1 and CDR2: SGHVS and FQNEAQ. CDR3 amino acids: CASSLWRGYQETQYF. The CDR3, as DNA: TGTGCCAGCAGCTTATGGCGGGGGTACCAAGAGACCCAGTACTTC.

The chain uses TRBV30 and TRBJ1-1, with unresolved D. This CDR3 comprises 12 residues. Germline loops: CDR1 GTSNPN, CDR2 SVGIG (reference sequence). V shed 4 bases and J shed 5 bases, with 11 bases lying between them. CDR3 coding DNA: TGTGCCTGGATAGTGCGGTGGACTGAAGCTTTCTTT. This gives the protein CAWIVRWTEAFF. Full variable domain (remainder filled in from reference TRBV30 and TRBJ1-1): SQTIHQWPATLVQPVGSPLSLECTVEGTSNPNLYWYRQAAGRGLQLLFYSVGIGQISSEVPQNLSASRPQDRQFILSSKKLLLSDSGFYLCAWIVRWTEAFFGQGTRLTVV.

The chain carries TRBV7-2 and TRBJ2-1; 14 bases are a match to TRBD2. Trimming took 6 bases from V and 7 from J; bases not matched to a gene: 5. The CDR3 sequence is 15 residues long. From germline, CDR1 is SGHTA and CDR2 FQGNSA. This CDR3 is CASRQGLAGVNEQFF. CDR3 DNA sequence: TGTGCCAGCAGGCAGGGACTAGCGGGAGTGAATGAGCAGTTCTTC.

This chain uses TRBV11-2 with TRBJ2-5, with 11 nucleotides matching TRBD2. Germline V gives CDR1 SGHAT, CDR2 FQNNGV. V lost 5 bases to trimming and J lost 2 bases; unmatched junction nucleotides: 7. There are 16 residues in the CDR3. The CDR3 nucleotides are TGTGCCAGCAGCCAGCAGGGACTAGCGGCGCAAGAGACCCAGTACTTC. Translated: CASSQQGLAAQETQYF. Using reference TRBV11-2 and TRBJ2-5 for the parts outside the CDR3, the full variable domain is EAGVAQSPRYKIIEKRQSVAFWCNPISGHATLYWYQQILGQGPKLLIQFQNNGVVDDSQLPKDRFSAERLKGVDSTLKIQPAKLEDSAVYLCASSQQGLAAQETQYFGPGTRLLVL.

Only a few counts were recorded for this clone. This sequence joins TRBV7-2 and TRBJ1-2; D might be TRBD1 (6 bases). The germline V and J ends were trimmed by 4 bases and 8 bases, with 11 bases remaining between them. Germline-derived CDR1 and CDR2 are SGHTA and FQGNSA. This CDR3 spans 12 amino acids. CDR3 sequence reads: CASSSTGMGYTF. DNA of the CDR3: TGTGCCAGCAGCTCCACAGGGATGGGCTACACCTTC. The whole variable domain, filled in from reference TRBV7-2 and TRBJ1-2, reads GAGVSQSPSNKVTEKGKDVELRCDPISGHTALYWYRQSLGQGLEFLIYFQGNSAPDKSGLPSDRFSAERTGGSVSTLTIQRTQQEDSAVYLCASSSTGMGYTFGSGTRLTVV.

There are a few counts of this clone. This chain connects TRBV5-8 to TRBJ1-5; TRBD1 aligns across 10 bases. Germline values: CDR1 SGHTS, CDR2 YDEGEE. The J segment lost 7 bases and the V segment lost 1 base, leaving 17 bases of the junction unmatched. This CDR3 contains 19 residues. In DNA, the CDR3 is TGTGCCAGCAGCTTGCGTATTAAAGTTTCCGGGACAGGGGTACAGCCCCAGCATTTT. Protein product: CASSLRIKVSGTGVQPQHF.

V gene TRBV19 combines with J gene TRBJ2-2; tentatively, D is TRBD1 (7 bases). The CDR3 sequence is 15 residues long. Between the trimmed V and J ends, which lost 4 bases and 5 bases, there was a span of 14 bases. The germline V gene encodes CDR1 LNHDA and CDR2 SQIVND (reference sequence). CDR3 sequence reads: CASSTRQGGTGELFF. The DNA of the CDR3 is TGTGCCAGTAGTACTCGACAGGGAGGAACCGGGGAGCTGTTTTTT.

This clone was picked up a small number of times. The chain carries TRBV4-3 and TRBJ1-2, with 7 bases matching TRBD1. Germline assignment: CDR1 LGHNA and CDR2 YSLEER. Unmatched junction bases numbered 22, after V lost 3 bases and J lost 12 bases. CDR3 length equals 17 residues. CDR3 coding DNA: TGCGCCAGCAGCCAGACCGGAGGACAGGCCGCCCGCCTTATCCACACCTTC. It is translated as CASSQTGGQAARLIHTF.

This clone appeared a few times. The chain links TRBV9 to TRBJ2-7, with D possibly being TRBD1 or TRBD2 (5 bases each). The CDR3 is made up of 13 amino acids. The germline V gene has CDR1 SGDLS and CDR2 YYNGEE. V was clipped by 4 bases and J by 5 bases, with 13 bases between them. CDR3 sequence (DNA): TGTGCCAGCAGCCTCGGGACCCCGAACGAGCAGTACTTC. Translated, it gives CASSLGTPNEQYF.

The V call is TRBV19, the J call TRBJ2-6; D not resolved. From germline, CDR1 is LNHDA and CDR2 SQIVND (reference sequence). V was shortened by 6 bases and J by 0 bases, with 3 bases between the two germline ends. The CDR3 extends over 13 amino acids. CDR3 residues: CASRSSGANVLTF. DNA for the CDR3: TGTGCCAGTAGAAGCTCTGGGGCCAACGTCCTGACTTTC.

This clone was seen a handful of times. Different DNA sequences within this sample yield the same CDR3. The V gene is TRBV7-2, the J gene TRBJ2-2, with D uncertain. The length of the CDR3 is 13 residues. V was trimmed by 5 bases and J by 3 bases, leaving 7 bases between them. CDR1 is SGHTA, CDR2 FQGNSA, per germline. CDR3 residues: CASSRRDTGELFF. The CDR3 DNA sequence: TGTGCCAGCAGCCGCCGGGACACCGGGGAGCTGTTTTTT. The variable domain in full, completed from reference TRBV7-2 and TRBJ2-2, reads GAGVSQSPSNKVTEKGKDVELRCDPISGHTALYWYRQSLGQGLEFLIYFQGNSAPDKSGLPSDRFSAERTGGSVSTLTIQRTQQEDSAVYLCASSRRDTGELFFGEGSRLTVL.

The sample holds a few counts of this clone. This chain connects TRBV7-2 to TRBJ2-7; the D is unclear. Trimming removed 2 bases from V and 2 bases from J, with 10 bases in between. The CDR3 sequence is 14 residues long. Germline CDR1 is SGHTA and CDR2 is FQGNSA. CDR3 region: CASSLLGQTYEQYV. The CDR3 DNA reads TGTGCCAGCAGCTTATTAGGCCAGACCTACGAGCAGTACGTC.